This T cell receptor beta chain was profiled in a study of T cells after yellow fever vaccination (dated by TCRdb to between 2017 and 2020). Regarding the complete study: Memory subsets (EM, EMRA, CM and Tscm) were sorted on a BD FACS Aria III using CD3, CD45RA, CCR7 and CD95 staining. The SMART-Seq v4 Ultra Low Input RNA kit was used to prepare libraries from fractions with low cell numbers. To track T-cell clones before and after primary and booster YFV17D yellow fever vaccination, bulk TCR alpha and beta repertoires were sequenced longitudinally. Two healthy male donors made up the cohort, one aged 18 to 29 years and the other aged 30 to 40 years. Bulk PBMC replicates and cell subsets were isolated from blood drawn at multiple timepoints before and after both primary and secondary immunization. Memory subsets were sorted on days 0, 15 and 45 and at 18 months after primary vaccination, and on days 0, 15 and 45 after the 30-year booster.

The sample's treatment or condition label is to be understood as: live attenuated yellow fever vaccine strain. A standard Ficoll-Paque protocol was used to isolate PBMCs from peripheral blood. For sorted memory subsets, RNA extraction was done with the RNeasy Micro Kit. About this clonotype: The junction differs from germline at one of its ends, possibly a read error.

Taken from cysteine to phenylalanine, the CDR3 has 14 residues. The sequence is cut down to CDR3 DNA, 42 bases in frame from base 1. As encoded in the germline V gene (reference sequence), CDR1 is SGHKS while CDR2 is YYEKEE. Broader findings and caveats from the paper: In the sorted memory subsets on day 0, nearly all of the vaccine-responding clonotypes fell below detection. A small fraction of clonotypes appeared in both the CD4 and CD8 compartments, likely as a result of convergent recombination. Computational filtering was needed because FACS-sorted repertoires could contain abundant contaminating clonotypes from the bulk population. Compared with the primary T-cell response, the secondary T-cell response was faster but weaker, reaching its peak on day 5 rather than on day 15. Because the study included only two donors, the extent to which the findings can be generalized is limited. After the booster, most clones that had expanded after primary vaccination were detected again (approximately 95% of CD4 and over 75% of CD8), suggesting broad maintenance of memory.

TCR cDNA was synthesized by 5'RACE template switching, through which a universal primer site and unique molecular identifiers were introduced. cDNA synthesis was primed from both the TCR alpha and TCR beta constant segments. Library amplification involved two PCR steps, and the second step added sample barcodes and sequencing adapters. Sequencing of the libraries was done on either Illumina HiSeq 2500 (2x100 bp) or NovaSeq (2x150 bp). As for the authors' bioinformatics: Demultiplexing of reads and collapsing into UMI consensus sequences were performed with MIGEC, and V(D)J alignment was carried out with MiXCR. Vaccine-responding clonotypes were defined with edgeR using replicate PBMC samples, requiring FDR below 0.01 and a log2 fold change above 5 up to day 15. Bulk clonotypes were assigned CD4 or CD8 identity according to which sequenced CD4 or CD8 repertoire held them at higher abundance. To estimate how each clone was distributed across memory phenotypes, clonotype frequencies in memory subsets were weighted by FACS-sorted cell numbers. The public reads were reanalyzed by TCRdb: fastp trimming at Q25, MiXCR alignment, in-frame beta chains only. Identical CDR3 protein sequences are pooled into one entry, listed with their most common genes and DNA. TCRdb, not the original authors, processed these V and J calls. The sample records more than 3,500 distinct CDR3 sequences, 7.5% to 9% of which are singletons. Clones ranked in the top ten supply around 66% of the sample.

The chain employs TRBV5-5 and TRBJ2-1, and 7 junction bases match TRBD1. Sequenced material: PBMCs, either bulk or a sorted T-cell subset (CD4+, CD8+, memory, or dextramer-sorted; not recorded which), taken about 49 days after the first yellow fever vaccination. The receptor was derived from a man between 18 and 29 years old who received the YFV17D yellow fever vaccine. CDR3 region: CAISPRGQHNEQFF. The nucleotide sequence reads TGTGCCATCAGCCCCCGGGGACAGCACAATGAGCAGTTCTTC.